These 18 T cell receptor beta chains originate from one sample sequenced in a study of early T cells in non-severe SARS-CoV-2 infection. Using its own MiXCR run on the 5' RACE reads, TCRdb lists one record per CDR3 protein. The table has tens of thousands of distinct CDR3 sequences, roughly 4.5% seen once. The specimen sequenced was whole blood. These TCRs come from an adult who was a healthcare worker with PCR-confirmed SARS-CoV-2 infection or an uninfected control (not recorded which).

The gene calls are TRBV6-6 and TRBJ2-4, with a possible D match to TRBD2 (6 bases). Per the germline V gene, CDR1 is MNHNY and CDR2 is SVGAGI (reference sequence). The length of the CDR3 is 15 residues. The V and J ends lost 6 bases and 0 bases respectively, with 12 bases between them. The CDR3, as DNA: TGTGCCAGCAGGTCGAGGGACTTAGCCAAAAACATTCAGTACTTC. Protein: CASRSRDLAKNIQYF.

This clonotype was recorded many times. This rearrangement joins TRBV18 to TRBJ2-3; 9 positions agree with TRBD2. V dropped 4 bases and J dropped 4; count of bases not matched to a gene: 6. Germline V gene sequence: CDR1 KGHSH, CDR2 LQKENI. The CDR3 length is 15 residues. DNA for the CDR3: TGTGCCAGCTCACGAAGCGGGGGGACCCCAGATACGCAGTATTTT. This translates into CASSRSGGTPDTQYF.

In this sample, this clonotype turned up a few times. The J gene is TRBJ2-3, the V gene TRBV7-9; 9 bases are a match to TRBD2. After removal of 1 base from V and 1 base from J, the junction contained 6 bases not matched to a gene. CDR1 SEHNR and CDR2 FQNEAQ come from the germline V gene (reference sequence). CDR3 size: 17 residues. This chain's CDR3 is CASSLGASGDRTDTQYF. The CDR3 region has the DNA TGTGCCAGCAGCTTAGGGGCTAGCGGGGACCGCACAGATACGCAGTATTTT.

This clonotype has ten or more counts. This chain joins TRBV3-1 and TRBJ1-6, with D unresolved. Looked up from germline, CDR1 is LGHDT and CDR2 is YNNKEL (reference sequence). V was cut by 3 bases and J by 1 base, with 10 bases left in between. The CDR3 totals 16 residues. The CDR3 loop reads CASSHFQRSYNSPLHF. The CDR3 DNA reads TGTGCCAGCAGCCATTTCCAGCGGTCCTATAATTCACCCCTCCACTTT.

This clonotype was recorded at least ten times. The rearrangement links TRBV3-1 to TRBJ2-1; weak D call: TRBD2 (5 bases). With 4 bases removed from V and 4 bases from J, the gap between germline ends came to 5 bases. This CDR3 region has 12 residues. In germline, CDR1 is LGHDT, CDR2 YNNKEL (reference sequence). The CDR3, as DNA: TGTGCCAGCAGCCGGAGGTACAATGAGCAGTTCTTC. It translates to CASSRRYNEQFF.

This clonotype appeared many times. The V gene is TRBV2, the J gene TRBJ1-1; D is ambiguous. The V gene's germline CDR1 is SNHLY and CDR2 FYNNEI. The length of the CDR3 is 15 residues. V gave up 3 bases and J gave up 4 bases, with 15 bases separating them. CDR3 amino acids: CASSEVSSGSTEAFF. The CDR3 DNA is TGTGCCAGCAGTGAGGTCTCGTCCGGGAGCACTGAAGCTTTCTTT.

There are many counts of this clonotype. The J gene is TRBJ2-7, the V gene TRBV5-1; the D is unclear. Trimming stripped 0 bases from V and 3 bases from J, with 10 bases between. Germline CDR1 is SGHRS and CDR2 is YFSETQ. The CDR3 consists of 14 residues. This CDR3 is CASSLEGSFYEQYF. CDR3 nucleotide sequence: TGCGCCAGCAGCTTGGAGGGCAGCTTCTACGAGCAGTACTTC.

This clonotype appeared a few times. The chain links TRBV12-2 to TRBJ1-6; TRBD1 reflects the table's D call only, with no check against the DNA. TRBV12-2 is termed a pseudogene. The CDR3 spans 16 residues. This CDR3 reads CASRFQPGPHNSPLHF. In DNA, the CDR3 is TGTGCAAGTCGCTTTCAACCGGGACCTCATAATTCACCCCTCCACTTT.

The table lists this clonotype with many counts. The chain recombines TRBV4-3 with TRBJ1-2, with no clear D. Deletions cut 0 bases from V and 4 bases from J, with 9 bases between. This CDR3 is 14 amino acids long. Germline V CDR1 and CDR2: LGHNA, YSLEER. In DNA, the CDR3 is TGCGCCAGCAGCCAAGATCTGTTCACCTATGGCTACACCTTC. It specifies CASSQDLFTYGYTF.

This clonotype was recorded many times. The V and J genes are TRBV9 and TRBJ1-6; TRBD1 matches at 11 bases. V dropped 5 bases and J dropped 9; count of bases not matched to a gene: 7. Germline V gives CDR1 SGDLS, CDR2 YYNGEE. The length of the CDR3 is 15 residues. The CDR3 reads CASRRGQGVSSPLHF. CDR3 nucleotides: TGTGCCAGCAGGAGGGGACAGGGGGTGAGTTCACCCCTCCACTTT. Filled out from reference TRBV9 and TRBJ1-6, the complete variable domain reads DSGVTQTPKHLITATGQRVTLRCSPRSGDLSVYWYQQSLDQGLQFLIQYYNGEERAKGNILERFSAQQFPDLHSELNLSSLELGDSALYFCASRRGQGVSSPLHFGNGTRLTVT.

By sample share, this clonotype is medium-sized. The genes are TRBV6-6 and TRBJ1-3, with D possibly TRBD1 on 5 matching bases. The germline CDR1 and CDR2 sequences are MNHNY and SVGAGI (reference sequence). V was clipped by 5 bases and J by 0 bases, with 11 bases between them. CDR3 length equals 15 residues. CDR3 amino acids: CASSSRDSSGNTIYF. The CDR3 DNA sequence: TGTGCCAGCAGTAGCCGAGACAGCTCTGGAAACACCATATATTTT.

The chain joins TRBV27 to TRBJ2-7; 9 bases fit TRBD2. V lost 5 bases to trimming and J lost 4 bases; unmatched junction nucleotides: 12. Germline CDR1 reads MNHEY; CDR2 reads SMNVEV (reference sequence). The CDR3 contains 16 residues. The CDR3 sequence is CASSLDSGTSFYEQYF. CDR3 nucleotide sequence: TGTGCCAGCAGTCTAGACTCTGGGACTAGCTTTTACGAGCAGTACTTC.

The rearrangement uses TRBV20-1 and TRBJ2-7; D is perhaps TRBD1 (6 bases). Germline V gene data show CDR1 as DFQATT and CDR2 as SNEGSKA (reference sequence). The CDR3 consists of 13 residues. V was clipped by 6 bases and J by 0 bases, with 12 bases between them. CDR3 in amino acids: CSAQNRDSYEQYF. CDR3 nucleotide sequence: TGCAGTGCACAGAACAGGGACTCCTACGAGCAGTACTTC.

This clonotype has a count of ten or more. The rearrangement joins TRBV6-2 or TRBV6-3 to TRBJ2-1; 15 nucleotides match TRBD2. The CDR3 contains 15 residues. The V segment lost 6 bases and the J segment 3 bases; nucleotides outside the gene matches: 0. Germline-derived CDR1 and CDR2 are MNHEY and SVGEGT. The CDR3 region has the DNA TGTGCCAGCAGGGGACTAGCGGGGGGCTACAATGAGCAGTTCTTC. Translated, it gives CASRGLAGGYNEQFF.

This clonotype came up many times. This rearrangement joins TRBV20-1 to TRBJ2-7; 15 bases fit TRBD2. V was clipped by 3 bases and J by 0 bases; unmatched bases: 3. This CDR3 has 16 residues. Germline lookup yields CDR1 DFQATT and CDR2 SNEGSKA (reference sequence). Here the CDR3 reads CSASGLAGGNSYEQYF. The CDR3 region has the DNA TGCAGTGCTAGCGGACTAGCGGGGGGGAACTCCTACGAGCAGTACTTC.

This clonotype was found many times. This chain links TRBV25-1 with TRBJ2-7; 9 nucleotides align to TRBD1. CDR3 size: 13 residues. From germline, CDR1 is MGHDK and CDR2 SYGVNS. The junction had 4 bases not matched to a gene; V was cut back by 6 bases and J by 4 bases. The CDR3: CASRSDRGYEQYF. CDR3 nucleotide sequence: TGTGCCAGCAGATCCGACAGGGGGTACGAGCAGTACTTC.

This clonotype was observed a handful of times. This chain links TRBV18 with TRBJ1-1; the match to TRBD1 covers 7 bases. J gave up 6 bases and V 2 bases, and 6 bases lay outside the gene matches. This CDR3 comprises 14 residues. Germline CDR1 and CDR2: KGHSH and LQKENI. The CDR3 here is CASSPMTGISEAFF. DNA for the CDR3: TGTGCCAGCTCACCAATGACAGGGATATCTGAAGCTTTCTTT.

This clonotype was seen ten or more times. This chain connects TRBV20-1 to TRBJ2-3, with TRBD2 matching 7 bases. The CDR3 is made up of 14 amino acids. V was pared by 3 bases and J by 1 base, with 4 bases of the junction left unmatched. Germline V lookup: CDR1 DFQATT, CDR2 SNEGSKA (reference sequence). CDR3 loop: CSARMAGGTDTQYF. DNA of the CDR3: TGCAGTGCTAGGATGGCGGGGGGCACAGATACGCAGTATTTT.